The rows below give T cell receptor beta chains drawn from one sample of a study of blood T cell repertoires in COVID-19. Profiling relied on immunoSEQ multiplex PCR, and the TCRdb table lists in-frame clones only, not all of them. The sample lists 250,000 or so clones; about nine tenths were seen once. Sequencing used PBMCs or T cells enriched from blood (not recorded which). All receptors derive from a woman aged 25 to 45 with acute COVID-19. The CDR3 runs from the conserved cysteine through the conserved F or W. Fields, in order: V gene, J gene, CDR3 protein.

v_gene: TRBV10-1; j_gene: TRBJ2-7; CDR3aa: CASSESADTHRGHVEQYF
v_gene: TRBV27; j_gene: TRBJ1-4; CDR3aa: CASRPGTVTNEKLFF
v_gene: TRBV7-2; j_gene: TRBJ2-5; CDR3aa: CASSSGGTSQETQYF
v_gene: TRBV30; j_gene: TRBJ1-5; CDR3aa: CAWSVRQGDSNQPQHF
v_gene: TRBV18; j_gene: TRBJ1-1; CDR3aa: CASSPGSQGGEAAFF
v_gene: TRBV7-2; j_gene: TRBJ1-2; CDR3aa: CASSTRRGGNYGYTF
v_gene: TRBV27; j_gene: TRBJ1-1; CDR3aa: CASSPNQGGFTEAFF
v_gene: TRBV6-5; j_gene: TRBJ1-2; CDR3aa: CASSQTANYGYTF
v_gene: TRBV7-2; j_gene: TRBJ2-7; CDR3aa: CASSLDGTGAPEQYF
v_gene: TRBV7-8; j_gene: TRBJ1-2; CDR3aa: CASSPRDRSYGYTF
v_gene: TRBV7-3; j_gene: TRBJ1-2; CDR3aa: CASRAGGDSDGYTF
v_gene: TRBV7-9; j_gene: TRBJ2-7; CDR3aa: CASSVVAGEQYF
v_gene: TRBV7-9; j_gene: TRBJ2-1; CDR3aa: CASSLGDRPNEQFF
v_gene: TRBV19; j_gene: TRBJ1-2; CDR3aa: CASSSRQGVVYGYTF
v_gene: TRBV6-5; j_gene: TRBJ2-7; CDR3aa: CASSYETSVSSYEQYF
v_gene: TRBV10-3; j_gene: TRBJ2-1; CDR3aa: CAISESLGLAGGKPNEQFF
v_gene: TRBV5-6; j_gene: TRBJ2-1; CDR3aa: CASSIANEQFF
v_gene: TRBV5-1; j_gene: TRBJ2-7; CDR3aa: CASSQTGWVSYEQYF
v_gene: TRBV10-3; j_gene: TRBJ2-7; CDR3aa: CAISEWTLNYEQYF
v_gene: TRBV7-8; j_gene: TRBJ1-1; CDR3aa: CASSLGQLNTEAFF
v_gene: TRBV5-1; j_gene: TRBJ2-7; CDR3aa: CASSLDTLYEQYF
v_gene: TRBV6-5; j_gene: TRBJ1-5; CDR3aa: CASSYPHRGHNQPQHF
v_gene: TRBV5-6; j_gene: TRBJ1-6; CDR3aa: CASSSGGFINSPLHF
v_gene: TRBV7-9; j_gene: TRBJ2-1; CDR3aa: CASRGTFPNEQFF